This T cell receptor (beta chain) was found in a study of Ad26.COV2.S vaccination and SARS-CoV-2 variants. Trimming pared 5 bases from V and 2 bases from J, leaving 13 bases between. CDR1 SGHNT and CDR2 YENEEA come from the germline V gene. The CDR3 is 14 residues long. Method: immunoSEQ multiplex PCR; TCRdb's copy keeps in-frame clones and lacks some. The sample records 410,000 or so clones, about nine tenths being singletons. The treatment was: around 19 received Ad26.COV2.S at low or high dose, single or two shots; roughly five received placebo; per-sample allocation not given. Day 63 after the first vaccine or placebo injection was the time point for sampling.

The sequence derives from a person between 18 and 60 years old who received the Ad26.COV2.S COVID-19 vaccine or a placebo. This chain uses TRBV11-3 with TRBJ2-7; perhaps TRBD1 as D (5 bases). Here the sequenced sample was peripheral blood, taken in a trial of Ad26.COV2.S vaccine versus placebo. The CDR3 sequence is CASSTDRRPYEQYF. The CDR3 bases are TGTGCCAGCAGCACCGACAGACGTCCCTACGAGCAGTACTTC.